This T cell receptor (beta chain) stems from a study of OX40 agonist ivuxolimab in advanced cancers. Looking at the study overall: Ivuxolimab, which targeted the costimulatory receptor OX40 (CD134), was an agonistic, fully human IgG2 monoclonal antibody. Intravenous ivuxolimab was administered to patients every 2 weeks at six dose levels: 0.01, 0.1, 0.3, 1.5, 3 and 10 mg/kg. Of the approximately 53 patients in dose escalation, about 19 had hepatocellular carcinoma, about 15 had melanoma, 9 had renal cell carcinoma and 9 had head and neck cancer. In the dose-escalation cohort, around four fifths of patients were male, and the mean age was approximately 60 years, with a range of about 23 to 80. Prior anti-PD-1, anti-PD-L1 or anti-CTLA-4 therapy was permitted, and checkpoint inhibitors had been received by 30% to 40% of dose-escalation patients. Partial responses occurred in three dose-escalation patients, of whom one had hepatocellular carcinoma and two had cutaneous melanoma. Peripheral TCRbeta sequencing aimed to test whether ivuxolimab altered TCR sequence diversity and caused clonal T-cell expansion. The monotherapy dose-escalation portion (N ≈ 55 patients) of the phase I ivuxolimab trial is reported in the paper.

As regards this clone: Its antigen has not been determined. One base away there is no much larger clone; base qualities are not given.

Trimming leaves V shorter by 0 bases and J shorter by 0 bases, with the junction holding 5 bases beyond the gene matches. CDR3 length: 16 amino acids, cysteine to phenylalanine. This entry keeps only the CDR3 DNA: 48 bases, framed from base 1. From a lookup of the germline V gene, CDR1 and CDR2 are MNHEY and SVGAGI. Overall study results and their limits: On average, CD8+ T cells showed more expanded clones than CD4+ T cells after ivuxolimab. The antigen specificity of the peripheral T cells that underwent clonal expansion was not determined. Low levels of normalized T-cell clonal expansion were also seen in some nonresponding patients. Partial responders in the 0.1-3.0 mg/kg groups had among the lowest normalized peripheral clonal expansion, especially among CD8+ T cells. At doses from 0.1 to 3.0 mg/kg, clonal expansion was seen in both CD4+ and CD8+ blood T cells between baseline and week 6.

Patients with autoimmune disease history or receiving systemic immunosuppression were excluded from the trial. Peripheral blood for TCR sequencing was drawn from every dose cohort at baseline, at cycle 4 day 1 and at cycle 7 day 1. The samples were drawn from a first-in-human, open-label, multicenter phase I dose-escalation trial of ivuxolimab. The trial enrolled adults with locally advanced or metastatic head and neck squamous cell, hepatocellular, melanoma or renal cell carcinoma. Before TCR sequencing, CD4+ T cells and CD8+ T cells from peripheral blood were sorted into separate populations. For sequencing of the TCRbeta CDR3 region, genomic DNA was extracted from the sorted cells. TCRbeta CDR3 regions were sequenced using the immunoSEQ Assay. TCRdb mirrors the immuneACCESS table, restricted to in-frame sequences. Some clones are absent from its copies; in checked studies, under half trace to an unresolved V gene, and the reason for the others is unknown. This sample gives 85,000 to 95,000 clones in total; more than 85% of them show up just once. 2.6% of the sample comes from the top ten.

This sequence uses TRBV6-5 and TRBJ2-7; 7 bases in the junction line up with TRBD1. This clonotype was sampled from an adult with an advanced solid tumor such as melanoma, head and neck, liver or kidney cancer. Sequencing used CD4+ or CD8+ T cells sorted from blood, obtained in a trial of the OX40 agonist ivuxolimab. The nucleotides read TGTGCCAGCAGTTACTCGGCGACAGGGAGCTCCTACGAGCAGTACTTC. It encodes CASSYSATGSSYEQYF.